This paragraph covers one T cell receptor beta chain sequence. The antigen remains unidentified. The V and J ends lost 2 bases and 5 bases, in that order; junction bases with no gene match: 8. The germline V gene has CDR1 ENHRY and CDR2 SYGVKD. This CDR3 contains 16 residues. The sample comes from a study of T cell responses to AZD1222 COVID-19 vaccine. General study findings and limits: Donors were largely white British and mainly female; clonal diversity was possibly underestimated.

Generated by immunoSEQ multiplex PCR, the TCRdb table keeps only in-frame clones and is missing some. The data contain 100,000 to 150,000 clones, about nine tenths of them singletons. The clonotype was recovered from an adult in good health. Material: peripheral blood, obtained on day 0 of AZD1222 vaccination. The chain links TRBV10-3 to TRBJ2-1, with 8 nucleotides matching TRBD1. CDR3 DNA: TGTGCCATCAGTGAGCCTGGACAGGGCCTAAACAATGAGCAGTTCTTC. It encodes CAISEPGQGLNNEQFF.